This passage covers 4 T cell receptor beta chains from one sample sequenced in a study of T cells after somatic rescue of genetic block. Libraries were prepared by immunoSEQ multiplex PCR; TCRdb keeps only in-frame clonotypes and omits some of them. The table lists 60,000 to 75,000 clones, about 90% of them singletons, with less than 3.5% in the top ten. The specimen was peripheral blood mononuclear cells (PBMCs). The source is a man aged 40-49 years.

The V gene is TRBV13, the J gene TRBJ1-1, with 7 bases matching TRBD1. Germline CDR1 and CDR2: PRHDT and FYEKMQ (reference sequence). V trimming: 5 bases; J trimming: 0 bases; junction bases outside the gene matches: 6. The CDR3 is 15 residues long. The CDR3 DNA reads TGTGCCAGCAGCACCTACAGGGGATTGAACACTGAAGCTTTCTTT. Protein sequence: CASSTYRGLNTEAFF.

V and J are TRBV7-2 and TRBJ2-1, with 10 bases lining up with TRBD2. The CDR3 sequence is 15 residues long. Germline CDR1 is SGHTA and CDR2 is FQGNSA. V shed 0 bases, J shed 9 bases, and the junction held 5 bases outside the gene matches. CDR3 amino acids: CASSLASGRASEQFF. The CDR3 DNA follows: TGTGCCAGCAGCTTAGCGAGCGGGAGGGCCTCTGAGCAGTTCTTC.

The V call is TRBV4-3, the J call TRBJ2-2; 12 bases are shared with TRBD2. This CDR3 contains 15 residues. Germline values: CDR1 LGHNA, CDR2 YSLEER. J gave up 5 bases and V 4 bases, and 2 bases lay outside the gene matches. The CDR3: CASSPTSGGTGELFF. Written as DNA, the CDR3 is TGCGCCAGCAGCCCCACTAGCGGGGGGACCGGGGAGCTGTTTTTT.

This sequence joins TRBV4-1 and TRBJ2-7; possible D gene TRBD1, 6 bases. This CDR3 has 15 amino acids. The V and J ends lost 3 bases and 3 bases respectively, with 15 bases between them. In germline, CDR1 is MGHRA, CDR2 YSYEKL. CDR3 nucleotides: TGCGCCAGCAGCCACCCCGTTACACAGGGCTACGAGCAGTACTTC. Residues: CASSHPVTQGYEQYF.